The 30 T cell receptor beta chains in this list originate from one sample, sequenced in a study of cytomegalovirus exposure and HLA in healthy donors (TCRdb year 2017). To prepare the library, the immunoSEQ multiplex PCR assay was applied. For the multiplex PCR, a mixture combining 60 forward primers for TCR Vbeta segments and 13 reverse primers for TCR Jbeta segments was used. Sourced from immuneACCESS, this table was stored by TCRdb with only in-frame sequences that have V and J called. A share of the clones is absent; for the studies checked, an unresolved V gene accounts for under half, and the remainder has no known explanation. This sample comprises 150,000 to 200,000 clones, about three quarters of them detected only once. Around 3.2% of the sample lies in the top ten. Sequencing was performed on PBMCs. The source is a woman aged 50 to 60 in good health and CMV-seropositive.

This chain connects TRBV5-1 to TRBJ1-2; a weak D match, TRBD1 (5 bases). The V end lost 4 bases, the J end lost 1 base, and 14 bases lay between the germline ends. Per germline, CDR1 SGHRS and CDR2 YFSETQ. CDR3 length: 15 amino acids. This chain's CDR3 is CASSTRAGVNYGYTF. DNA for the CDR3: TGCGCCAGCAGCACCAGGGCTGGGGTTAACTATGGCTACACCTTC.

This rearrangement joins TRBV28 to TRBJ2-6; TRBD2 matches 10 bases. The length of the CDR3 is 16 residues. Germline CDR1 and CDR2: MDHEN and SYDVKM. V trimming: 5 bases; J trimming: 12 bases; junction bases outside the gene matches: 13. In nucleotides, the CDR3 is TGTGCCAGCAGTCCCCCCAAGCGGGAGGGCAGACGCGTCCTGACTTTC. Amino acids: CASSPPKREGRRVLTF.

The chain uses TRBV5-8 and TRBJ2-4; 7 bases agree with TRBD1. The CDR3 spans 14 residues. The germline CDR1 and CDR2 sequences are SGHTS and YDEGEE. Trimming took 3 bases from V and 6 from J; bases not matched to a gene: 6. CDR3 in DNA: TGTGCCAGCAGCTCCAGGGGGACGGGAAACATTCAGTACTTC. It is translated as CASSSRGTGNIQYF.

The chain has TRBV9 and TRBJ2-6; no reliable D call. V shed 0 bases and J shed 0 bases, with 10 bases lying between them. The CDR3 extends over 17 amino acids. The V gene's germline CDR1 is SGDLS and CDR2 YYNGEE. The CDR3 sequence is CASSVGEVGSGANVLTF. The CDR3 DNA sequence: TGTGCCAGCAGCGTAGGTGAGGTAGGCTCTGGGGCCAACGTCCTGACTTTC.

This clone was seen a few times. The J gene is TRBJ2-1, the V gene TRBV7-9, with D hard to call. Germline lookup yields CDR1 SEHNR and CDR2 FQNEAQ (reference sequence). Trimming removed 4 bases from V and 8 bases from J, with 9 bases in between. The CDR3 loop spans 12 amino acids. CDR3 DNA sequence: TGTGCCAGCAGCTGGCGGCCGGATGAGCAGTTCTTC. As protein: CASSWRPDEQFF.

The CDR3 protein is CASSESLPSLGSPLHF. The CDR3 coding sequence is TGCGCCAGCAGTGAGTCTTTGCCCTCCCTCGGGTCACCCCTCCACTTT. The chain couples TRBV10-1 to TRBJ1-6; D gene unclear. This CDR3 contains 16 residues. The germline V and J ends were trimmed by 0 bases and 10 bases, with 16 bases remaining between them. Germline V gene data show CDR1 as WNHNN and CDR2 as SYGVQD (reference sequence).

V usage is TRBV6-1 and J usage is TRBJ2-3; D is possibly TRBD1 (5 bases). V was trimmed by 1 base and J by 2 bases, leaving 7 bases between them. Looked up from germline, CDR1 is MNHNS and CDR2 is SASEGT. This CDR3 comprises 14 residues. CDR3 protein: CASSEDRSTDTQYF. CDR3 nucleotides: TGTGCCAGCAGTGAAGACAGGTCCACAGATACGCAGTATTTT.

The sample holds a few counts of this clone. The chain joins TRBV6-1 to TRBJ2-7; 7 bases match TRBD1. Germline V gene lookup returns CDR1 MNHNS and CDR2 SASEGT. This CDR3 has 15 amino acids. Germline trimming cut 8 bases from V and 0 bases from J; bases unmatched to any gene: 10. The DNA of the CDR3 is TGTGCCAGCTCACAGGGGTCCGTAAGCTCCTACGAGCAGTACTTC. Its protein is CASSQGSVSSYEQYF.

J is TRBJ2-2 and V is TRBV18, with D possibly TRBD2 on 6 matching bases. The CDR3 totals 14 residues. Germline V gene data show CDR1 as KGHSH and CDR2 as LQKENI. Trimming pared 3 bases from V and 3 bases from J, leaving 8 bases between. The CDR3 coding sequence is TGTGCCAGCTCACCCGGAGGGGACACCGGGGAGCTGTTTTTT. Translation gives CASSPGGDTGELFF.

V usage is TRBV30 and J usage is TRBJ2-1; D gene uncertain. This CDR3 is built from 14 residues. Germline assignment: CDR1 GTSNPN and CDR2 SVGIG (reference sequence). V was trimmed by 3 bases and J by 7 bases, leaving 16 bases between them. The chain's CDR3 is CAWSTLRSQNEQFF. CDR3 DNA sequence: TGTGCCTGGAGCACCCTGAGGAGCCAGAATGAGCAGTTCTTC. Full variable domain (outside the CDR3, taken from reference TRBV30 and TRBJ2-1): SQTIHQWPATLVQPVGSPLSLECTVEGTSNPNLYWYRQAAGRGLQLLFYSVGIGQISSEVPQNLSASRPQDRQFILSSKKLLLSDSGFYLCAWSTLRSQNEQFFGPGTRLTVL.

Here the CDR3 reads CASNLGGGGRQETQYF. CDR3 in DNA: TGTGCCAGCAACCTCGGGGGCGGGGGGCGACAAGAGACCCAGTACTTC. This chain connects TRBV5-4 to TRBJ2-5; 8 bases match TRBD2. The trim removed 6 bases at V and 2 bases at J, leaving 12 bases unmatched. The CDR3 consists of 16 residues. The germline CDR1 and CDR2 sequences are SGHNT and YYREEE (reference sequence). The variable domain in full, completed from reference TRBV5-4 and TRBJ2-5, reads ETGVTQSPTHLIKTRGQQVTLRCSSQSGHNTVSWYQQALGQGPQFIFQYYREEENGRGNFPPRFSGLQFPNYSSELNVNALELDDSALYLCASNLGGGGRQETQYFGPGTRLLVL.

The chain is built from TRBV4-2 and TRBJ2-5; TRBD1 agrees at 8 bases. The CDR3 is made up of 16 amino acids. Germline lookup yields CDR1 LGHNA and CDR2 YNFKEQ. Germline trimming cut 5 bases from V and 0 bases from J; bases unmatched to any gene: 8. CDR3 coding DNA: TGTGCCAGCAGCAGGGGGCAGGGGGCGCACCAAGAGACCCAGTACTTC. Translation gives CASSRGQGAHQETQYF.

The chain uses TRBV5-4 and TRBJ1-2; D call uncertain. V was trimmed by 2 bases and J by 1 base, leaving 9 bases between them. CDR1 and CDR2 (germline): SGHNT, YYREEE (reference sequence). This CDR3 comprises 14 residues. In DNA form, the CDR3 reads TGTGCCAGCAGCTTTAGTCAGGATAACTATGGCTACACCTTC. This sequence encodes CASSFSQDNYGYTF.

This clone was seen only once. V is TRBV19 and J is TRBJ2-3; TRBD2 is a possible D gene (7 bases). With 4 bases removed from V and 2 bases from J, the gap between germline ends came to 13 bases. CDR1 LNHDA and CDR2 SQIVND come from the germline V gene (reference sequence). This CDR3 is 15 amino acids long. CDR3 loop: CASSNRGGFTDTQYF. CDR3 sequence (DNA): TGTGCCAGTAGTAATAGGGGGGGCTTCACAGATACGCAGTATTTT.

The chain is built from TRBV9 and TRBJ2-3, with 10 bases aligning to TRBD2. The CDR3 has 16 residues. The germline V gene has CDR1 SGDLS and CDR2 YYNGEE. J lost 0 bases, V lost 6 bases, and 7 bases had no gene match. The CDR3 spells CASTPASGGSTDTQYF. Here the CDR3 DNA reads TGTGCCAGCACCCCCGCTAGCGGGGGAAGCACAGATACGCAGTATTTT.

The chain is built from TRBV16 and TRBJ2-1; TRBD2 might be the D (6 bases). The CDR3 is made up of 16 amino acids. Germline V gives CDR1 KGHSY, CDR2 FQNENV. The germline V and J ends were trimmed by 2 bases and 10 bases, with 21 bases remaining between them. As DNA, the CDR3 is TGTGCCAGCAGCCAAATGGGGGGTCGTAACGGTTTCGAGCAGTTCTTC. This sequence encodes CASSQMGGRNGFEQFF.

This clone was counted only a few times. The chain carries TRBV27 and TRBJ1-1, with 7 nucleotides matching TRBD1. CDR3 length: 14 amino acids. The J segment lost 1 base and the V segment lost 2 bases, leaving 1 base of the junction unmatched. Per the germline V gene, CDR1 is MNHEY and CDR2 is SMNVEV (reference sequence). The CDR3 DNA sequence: TGTGCCAGCAGTTTAAGGGACAGGAACACTGAAGCTTTCTTT. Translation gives CASSLRDRNTEAFF.

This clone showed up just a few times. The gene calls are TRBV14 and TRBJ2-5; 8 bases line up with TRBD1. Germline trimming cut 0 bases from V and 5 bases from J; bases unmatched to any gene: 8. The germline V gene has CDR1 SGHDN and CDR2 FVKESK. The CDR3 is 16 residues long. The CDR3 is CASSQESVRGRETQYF. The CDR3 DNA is TGTGCCAGCAGCCAAGAGAGCGTCAGGGGGCGGGAGACCCAGTACTTC.

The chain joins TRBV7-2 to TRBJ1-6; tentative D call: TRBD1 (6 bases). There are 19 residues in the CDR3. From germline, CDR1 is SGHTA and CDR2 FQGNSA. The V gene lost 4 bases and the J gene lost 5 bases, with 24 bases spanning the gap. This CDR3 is CASSSIWGGAGGDNSPLHF. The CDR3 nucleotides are TGTGCCAGCAGCTCAATTTGGGGGGGGGCGGGAGGGGATAATTCACCCCTCCACTTT. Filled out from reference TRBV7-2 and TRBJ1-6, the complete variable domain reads GAGVSQSPSNKVTEKGKDVELRCDPISGHTALYWYRQSLGQGLEFLIYFQGNSAPDKSGLPSDRFSAERTGGSVSTLTIQRTQQEDSAVYLCASSSIWGGAGGDNSPLHFGNGTRLTVT.

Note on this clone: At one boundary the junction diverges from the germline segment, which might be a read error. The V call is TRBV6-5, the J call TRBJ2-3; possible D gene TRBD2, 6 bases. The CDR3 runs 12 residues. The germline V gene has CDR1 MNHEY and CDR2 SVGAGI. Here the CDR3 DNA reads TGTGTCAGCAGTAGGACTACGGATACGCAGTATTTT. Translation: CVSSRTTDTQYF.

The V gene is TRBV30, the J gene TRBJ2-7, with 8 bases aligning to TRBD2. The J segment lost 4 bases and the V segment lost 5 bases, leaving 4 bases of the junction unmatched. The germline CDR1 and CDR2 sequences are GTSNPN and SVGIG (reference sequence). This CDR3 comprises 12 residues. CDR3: CAWGAGEYEQYF. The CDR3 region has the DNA TGTGCCTGGGGAGCGGGAGAATACGAGCAGTACTTC.

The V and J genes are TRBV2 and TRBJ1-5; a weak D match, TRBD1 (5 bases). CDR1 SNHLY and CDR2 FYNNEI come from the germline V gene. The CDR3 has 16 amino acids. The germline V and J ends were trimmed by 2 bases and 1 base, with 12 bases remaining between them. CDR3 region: CASSEQAGGSNQPQHF. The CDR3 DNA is TGTGCCAGCAGTGAACAGGCTGGGGGGAGCAATCAGCCCCAGCATTTT. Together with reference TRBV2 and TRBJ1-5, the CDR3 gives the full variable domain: EPEVTQTPSHQVTQMGQEVILRCVPISNHLYFYWYRQILGQKVEFLVSFYNNEISEKSEIFDDQFSVERPDGSNFTLKIRSTKLEDSAMYFCASSEQAGGSNQPQHFGDGTRLSIL.

The CDR3 nucleotides are TGTGCCAGCAGCTTATTCACAGGGATTGAAGAGACCCAGTACTTC. Translated: CASSLFTGIEETQYF. The J gene is TRBJ2-5, the V gene TRBV11-2; tentatively, D is TRBD1 (6 bases). Germline V gene sequence: CDR1 SGHAT, CDR2 FQNNGV. CDR3 length equals 15 residues. V was clipped by 2 bases and J by 3 bases, with 13 bases between them.

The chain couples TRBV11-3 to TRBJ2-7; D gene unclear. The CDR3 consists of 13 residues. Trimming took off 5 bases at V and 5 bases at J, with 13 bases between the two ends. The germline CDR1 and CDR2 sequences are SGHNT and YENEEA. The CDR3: CASSPSERNEQYF. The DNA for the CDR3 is TGTGCCAGCAGCCCGAGCGAGAGGAACGAGCAGTACTTC.

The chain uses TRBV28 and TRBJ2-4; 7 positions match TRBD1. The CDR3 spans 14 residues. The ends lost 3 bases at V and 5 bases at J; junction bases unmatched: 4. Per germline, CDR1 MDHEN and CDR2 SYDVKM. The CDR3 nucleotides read TGTGCCAGCAGTTTGCTTACAGGGGAAAACATTCAGTACTTC. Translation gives CASSLLTGENIQYF. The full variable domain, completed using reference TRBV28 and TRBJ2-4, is DVKVTQSSRYLVKRTGEKVFLECVQDMDHENMFWYRQDPGLGLRLIYFSYDVKMKEKGDIPEGYSVSREKKERFSLILESASTNQTSMYLCASSLLTGENIQYFGAGTRLSVL.

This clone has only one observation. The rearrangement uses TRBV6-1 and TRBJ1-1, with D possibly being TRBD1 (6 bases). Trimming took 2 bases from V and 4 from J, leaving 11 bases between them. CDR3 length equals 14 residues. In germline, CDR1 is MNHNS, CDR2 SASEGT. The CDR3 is CASSETGWVTEAFF. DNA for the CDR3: TGTGCCAGCAGTGAAACAGGGTGGGTCACTGAAGCTTTCTTT.

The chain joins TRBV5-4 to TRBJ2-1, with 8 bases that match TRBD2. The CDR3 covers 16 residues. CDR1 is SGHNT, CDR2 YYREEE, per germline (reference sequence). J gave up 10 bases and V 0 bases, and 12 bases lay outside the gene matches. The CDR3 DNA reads TGTGCCAGCAGCTTGGGGGCAGGGGCGGGGGGTGCGGAGCAGTTCTTC. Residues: CASSLGAGAGGAEQFF.

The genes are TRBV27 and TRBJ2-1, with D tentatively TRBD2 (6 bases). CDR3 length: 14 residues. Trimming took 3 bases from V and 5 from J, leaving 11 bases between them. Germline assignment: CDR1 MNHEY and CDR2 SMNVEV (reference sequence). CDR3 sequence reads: CASSFGTADNEQFF. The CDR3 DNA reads TGTGCCAGCAGTTTCGGGACTGCCGACAATGAGCAGTTCTTC.

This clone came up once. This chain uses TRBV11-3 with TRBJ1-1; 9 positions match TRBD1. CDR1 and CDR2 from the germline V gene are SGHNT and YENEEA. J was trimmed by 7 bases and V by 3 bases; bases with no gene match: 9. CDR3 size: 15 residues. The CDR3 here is CASSFSGQGRGEAFF. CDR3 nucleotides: TGTGCCAGCAGCTTCTCGGGACAGGGAAGGGGTGAAGCTTTCTTT.

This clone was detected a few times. The CDR3 DNA sequence: TGTGCCAGCAGTGAAGCTCCAGGGTATGCCGGGGAGCTGTTTTTT. This codes for CASSEAPGYAGELFF. The chain carries TRBV6-1 and TRBJ2-2; TRBD1 is a possible D gene (5 bases). The CDR3 totals 15 residues. The germline CDR1 and CDR2 sequences are MNHNS and SASEGT. V was cut by 0 bases and J by 6 bases, with 11 bases left in between.